The T cell receptor (beta chain) described here comes from a study of cytomegalovirus exposure and HLA in healthy donors. In the PCR, 60 Vbeta and 13 Jbeta primers were used. Only in-frame clones appear in the TCRdb table, and some are missing; sequencing was by immunoSEQ multiplex PCR. The sample lists about 140,000 clones, approximately 84% occurring once. Worth noting for this clone: What it recognizes is unknown.

Whole-study findings and limits: With further analysis later on, most CMV-associated TCR beta chains appeared HLA-restricted. Listed as cytomegalovirus-associated were 150 to 200 TCR beta chains.

The germline CDR1 and CDR2 sequences are KGHSH and LQKENI. The CDR3 contains 16 residues. The junction had 4 bases not matched to a gene; V was cut back by 0 bases and J by 1 base. Sample: PBMCs. The sequence was obtained from a man younger than 45 in good health and CMV-seropositive. This rearrangement joins TRBV18 to TRBJ2-3; TRBD2 matches 7 bases. CDR3 protein: CASSPPGGGGTDTQYF. CDR3 in DNA: TGTGCCAGCTCACCACCCGGGGGAGGGGGCACAGATACGCAGTATTTT.